Shown below are 15 T cell receptor beta chains from a single sample sequenced in a study of vaccination and CD4 T cells after COVID-19. The treatment here: roughly nine-day PBMC culture with coronavirus spike peptide pools or control peptides (ViraFEST assay). Oncomine TCR Beta short-read sequencing was applied to DNA from cultured CD4+ T cells. TCRdb recomputed calls from the PCR reads with MiXCR, one row per CDR3 protein. The sample has approximately 15,000 distinct CDR3 sequences, roughly two fifths seen once; the top ten hold over 5%. Which antigens these TCRs recognize remains unknown. The material was CD4+ T cells from blood, cultured in vitro, obtained before SARS-CoV-2 vaccination. The receptors come from a human donor who had recovered from COVID-19.

V is TRBV19 and J is TRBJ1-5; tentative D call: TRBD1 (5 bases). This CDR3 has 15 residues. Germline-derived CDR1 and CDR2 are LNHDA and SQIVND (reference sequence). V was pared by 7 bases and J by 7 bases, with 20 bases between. The CDR3 spells CASKRVGPGLQPQHF. As DNA, the CDR3 is TGTGCCAGTAAGAGAGTGGGACCGGGGTTGCAGCCCCAGCATTTT. The whole variable domain, filled in from reference TRBV19 and TRBJ1-5, reads DGGITQSPKYLFRKEGQNVTLSCEQNLNHDAMYWYRQDPGQGLRLIYYSQIVNDFQKGDIAEGYSVSREKKESFPLTVTSAQKNPTAFYLCASKRVGPGLQPQHFGDGTRLSIL.

The rearrangement uses TRBV6-7 and TRBJ1-1; D gene uncertain. TRBV6-7 is placed among ORFs of uncertain function. The V gene lost 7 bases and the J gene lost 2 bases, with 14 bases spanning the gap. The CDR3 has 14 residues. This CDR3 is CASIQTDGNTEAFF. As DNA, the CDR3 is TGTGCCAGCATTCAGACGGACGGCAACACTGAAGCTTTCTTT.

The V gene is TRBV6-1, the J gene TRBJ2-7; 7 positions agree with TRBD1. Germline V gives CDR1 MNHNS, CDR2 SASEGT. V was pared by 4 bases and J by 7 bases, with 10 bases of the junction left unmatched. This CDR3 has 14 residues. CDR3 DNA sequence: TGTGCCAGCAGTGCCCACAGGGGCTCGAGGGAGCAGTACTTC. Protein sequence: CASSAHRGSREQYF.

The chain combines TRBV7-6 with TRBJ2-3; D gene unclear. The CDR3 consists of 15 residues. Germline-derived CDR1 and CDR2 are SGHVS and FNYEAQ. Trimming left V 0 bases short and J 0 bases short, with 7 bases between. The CDR3 reads CASSLAWASTDTQYF. The CDR3 coding sequence is TGTGCCAGCAGCTTAGCCTGGGCTAGCACAGATACGCAGTATTTT.

V gene TRBV30 combines with J gene TRBJ1-1; D unclear. CDR1 and CDR2 (germline): GTSNPN, SVGIG (reference sequence). Between the trimmed V and J ends, which lost 2 bases and 1 base, there was a span of 17 bases. The CDR3 sequence is 16 residues long. CDR3 loop: CAWSTSPSVRNTEAFF. The DNA of the CDR3 is TGTGCCTGGAGTACCTCCCCTAGTGTGAGGAACACTGAAGCTTTCTTT.

V gene TRBV2 combines with J gene TRBJ1-2; the match to TRBD1 covers 7 bases. Germline lookup yields CDR1 SNHLY and CDR2 FYNNEI. V shed 2 bases, J shed 8 bases, and the junction held 5 bases outside the gene matches. The CDR3 loop spans 13 amino acids. CDR3 amino acids: CASSELGGQGYTF. In DNA form, the CDR3 reads TGTGCCAGCAGTGAACTAGGGGGCCAGGGCTACACCTTC.

This clonotype was seen a few times. This sequence joins TRBV19 and TRBJ1-5, with TRBD1 identical over 7 bases. Germline V gives CDR1 LNHDA, CDR2 SQIVND (reference sequence). The CDR3 has 14 amino acids. Losses at the gene ends were 6 bases for V and 10 bases for J; bases not matched to a gene: 12. The CDR3, as DNA: TGTGCCAGTAGCCCCCGGACAGGCCAAATCCCCCAGCATTTT. Its protein product is CASSPRTGQIPQHF.

This clonotype was seen a handful of times. The genes are TRBV11-3 and TRBJ2-2, with D perhaps being TRBD1 or TRBD2 (7 bases each). V lost 0 bases and J 6 bases, leaving 23 bases between the germline ends. The germline V gene has CDR1 SGHNT and CDR2 YENEEA. This CDR3 has 19 amino acids. CDR3 bases: TGTGCCAGCAGCTTAGATCGGCTGTTGGGCAGGGGGGGATCCGGGGAGCTGTTTTTT. Amino acids: CASSLDRLLGRGGSGELFF.

This clonotype has a handful of counts. This rearrangement joins TRBV14 to TRBJ1-2, with 10 nucleotides matching TRBD1. J was trimmed by 4 bases and V by 4 bases; bases with no gene match: 6. The CDR3 loop spans 15 amino acids. Per the germline V gene, CDR1 is SGHDN and CDR2 is FVKESK. CDR3 DNA: TGTGCCAGCAGCCGTGGAGGACAGGGGGGCTATGGCTACACCTTC. Translation gives CASSRGGQGGYGYTF. Combining the CDR3 with reference TRBV14 and TRBJ1-2 gives the whole variable domain EAGVTQFPSHSVIEKGQTVTLRCDPISGHDNLYWYRRVMGKEIKFLLHFVKESKQDESGMPNNRFLAERTGGTYSTLKVQPAELEDSGVYFCASSRGGQGGYGYTFGSGTRLTVV.

This clonotype was found once. The conserved final phenylalanine or tryptophan is absent from the CDR3, which likely points to a read error. The genes are TRBV27 and TRBJ1-2; tentative D call: TRBD1 (5 bases). CDR3 size: 12 residues. With 8 bases removed from V and 3 bases from J, the gap between germline ends came to 10 bases. Germline loops: CDR1 MNHEY, CDR2 SMNVEV (reference sequence). CDR3 in DNA: TGTGCCAGCGGGACGACCCACTATGGCTACACCCTC. It encodes CASGTTHYGYTL.

The J gene is TRBJ2-7, the V gene TRBV28; TRBD2 agrees at 7 bases. Germline V gene data show CDR1 as MDHEN and CDR2 as SYDVKM. Germline trimming cut 4 bases from V and 11 bases from J; bases unmatched to any gene: 11. The CDR3 contains 13 residues. CDR3 region: CASSSVPARGEYF. In DNA, the CDR3 is TGTGCCAGCAGTTCGGTCCCTGCACGGGGGGAGTACTTC.

The chain has TRBV6-5 and TRBJ1-1; D might be TRBD1 (5 bases). The CDR3 spans 15 residues. Trimming cost V 0 bases and J 6 bases, with 14 bases left between them. The V gene's germline CDR1 is MNHEY and CDR2 SVGAGI. The CDR3 DNA reads TGTGCCAGCAGTTACTCGTTTCGGGAAGGGGCTGAAGCTTTCTTT. It is translated as CASSYSFREGAEAFF.

This rearrangement joins TRBV27 to TRBJ2-2, with no clear D. Germline lookup yields CDR1 MNHEY and CDR2 SMNVEV (reference sequence). The CDR3 length is 13 residues. V lost 5 bases and J lost 0, with 4 bases in between. CDR3 in amino acids: CASSRTNTGELFF. The CDR3 DNA reads TGTGCCAGCAGTCGGACGAACACCGGGGAGCTGTTTTTT.

V and J are TRBV29-1 and TRBJ1-2; 8 nucleotides agree with TRBD1. The CDR3 totals 12 residues. V trimming: 2 bases; J trimming: 12 bases; junction bases outside the gene matches: 8. Germline CDR1 and CDR2: SQVTM and ANQGSEA. CDR3: CSVENTGQGHTF. CDR3 sequence (DNA): TGCAGCGTTGAAAACACCGGACAGGGCCACACCTTC.

The chain has TRBV7-6 and TRBJ2-2, with TRBD2 matching 12 bases. V lost 5 bases to trimming and J lost 6 bases; unmatched junction nucleotides: 7. CDR1 is SGHVS and CDR2 is FNYEAQ in the germline V gene. This CDR3 region has 16 residues. The CDR3 loop reads CASSIRLAGEAGELFF. CDR3 DNA sequence: TGTGCCAGCAGCATCAGACTAGCGGGAGAGGCCGGGGAGCTGTTTTTT.